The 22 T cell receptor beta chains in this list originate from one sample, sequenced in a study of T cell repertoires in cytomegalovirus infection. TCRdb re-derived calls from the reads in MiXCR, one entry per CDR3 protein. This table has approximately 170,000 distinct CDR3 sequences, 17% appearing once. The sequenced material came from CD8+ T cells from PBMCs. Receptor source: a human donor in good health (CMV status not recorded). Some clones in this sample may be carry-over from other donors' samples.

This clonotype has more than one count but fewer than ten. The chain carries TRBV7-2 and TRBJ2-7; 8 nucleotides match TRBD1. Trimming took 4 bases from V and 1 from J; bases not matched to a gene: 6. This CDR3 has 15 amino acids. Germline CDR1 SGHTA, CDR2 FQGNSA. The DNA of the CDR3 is TGTGCCAGCAGCTCTTGGACAGGGAAATCCTACGAGCAGTACTTC. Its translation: CASSSWTGKSYEQYF.

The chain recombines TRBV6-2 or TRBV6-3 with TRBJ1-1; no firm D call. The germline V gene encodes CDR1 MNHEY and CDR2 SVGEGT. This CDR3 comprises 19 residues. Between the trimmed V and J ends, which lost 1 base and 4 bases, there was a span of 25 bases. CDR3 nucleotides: TGTGCCAGCAGTTACTTGTCGCCCGGGGAAACGTATTCGAGCACTGAAGCTTTCTTT. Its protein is CASSYLSPGETYSSTEAFF.

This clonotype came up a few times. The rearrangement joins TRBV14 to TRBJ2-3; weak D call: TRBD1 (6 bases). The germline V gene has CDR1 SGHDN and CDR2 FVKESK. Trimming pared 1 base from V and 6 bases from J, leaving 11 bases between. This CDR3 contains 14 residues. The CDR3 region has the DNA TGTGCCAGCAGCCAAGGACAGGCCCGGGATACGCAGTATTTT. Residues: CASSQGQARDTQYF.

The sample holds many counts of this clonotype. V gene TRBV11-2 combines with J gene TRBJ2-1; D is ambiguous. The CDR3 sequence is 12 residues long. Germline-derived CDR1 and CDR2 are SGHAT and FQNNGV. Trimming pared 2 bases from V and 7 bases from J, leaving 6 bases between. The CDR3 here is CASSLQANEQFF. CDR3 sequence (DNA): TGTGCCAGCAGCTTACAGGCAAATGAGCAGTTCTTC.

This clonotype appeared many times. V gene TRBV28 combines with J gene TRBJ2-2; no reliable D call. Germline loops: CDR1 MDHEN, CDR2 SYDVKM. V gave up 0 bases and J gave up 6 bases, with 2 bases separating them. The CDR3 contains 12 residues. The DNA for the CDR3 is TGTGCCAGCAGTTTATGGGCCGGGGAGCTGTTTTTT. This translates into CASSLWAGELFF.

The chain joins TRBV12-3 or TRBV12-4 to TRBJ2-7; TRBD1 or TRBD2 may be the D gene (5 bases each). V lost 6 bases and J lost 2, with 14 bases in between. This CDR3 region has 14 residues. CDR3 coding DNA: TGTGCCAGCAGCCCCGGGCCGGGGCCCTACGAGCAGTACTTC. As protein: CASSPGPGPYEQYF.

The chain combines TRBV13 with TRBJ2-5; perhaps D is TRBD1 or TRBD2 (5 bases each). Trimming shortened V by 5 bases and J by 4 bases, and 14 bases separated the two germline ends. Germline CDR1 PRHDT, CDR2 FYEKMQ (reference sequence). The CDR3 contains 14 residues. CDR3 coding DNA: TGTGCCAGCAGCGTGGGGGATACCCCAGAGACCCAGTACTTC. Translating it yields CASSVGDTPETQYF. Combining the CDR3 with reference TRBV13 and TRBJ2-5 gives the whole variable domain AAGVIQSPRHLIKEKRETATLKCYPIPRHDTVYWYQQGPGQDPQFLISFYEKMQSDKGSIPDRFSAQQFSDYHSELNMSSLELGDSALYFCASSVGDTPETQYFGPGTRLLVL.

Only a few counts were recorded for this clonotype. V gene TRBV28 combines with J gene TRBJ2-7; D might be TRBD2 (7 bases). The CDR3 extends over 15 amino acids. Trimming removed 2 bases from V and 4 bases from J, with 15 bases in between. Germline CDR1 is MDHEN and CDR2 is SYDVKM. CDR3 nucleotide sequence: TGTGCCAGCAGTTTAGTGTGGCGGGGGCAATACGAGCAGTACTTC. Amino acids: CASSLVWRGQYEQYF.

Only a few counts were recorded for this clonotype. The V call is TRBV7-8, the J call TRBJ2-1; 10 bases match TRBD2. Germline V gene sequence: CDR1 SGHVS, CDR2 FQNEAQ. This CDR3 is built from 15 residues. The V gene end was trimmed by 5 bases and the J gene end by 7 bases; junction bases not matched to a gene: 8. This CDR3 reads CASSRSSGSSNEQFF. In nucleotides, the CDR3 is TGTGCCAGCAGCAGATCTAGCGGGAGTTCAAATGAGCAGTTCTTC.

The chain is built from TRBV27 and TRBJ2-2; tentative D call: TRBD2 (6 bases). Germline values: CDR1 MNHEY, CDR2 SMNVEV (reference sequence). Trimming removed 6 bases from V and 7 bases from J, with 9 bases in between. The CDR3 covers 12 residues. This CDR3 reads CASSPAGGELFF. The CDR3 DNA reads TGTGCCAGCAGCCCAGCGGGCGGGGAGCTGTTTTTT.

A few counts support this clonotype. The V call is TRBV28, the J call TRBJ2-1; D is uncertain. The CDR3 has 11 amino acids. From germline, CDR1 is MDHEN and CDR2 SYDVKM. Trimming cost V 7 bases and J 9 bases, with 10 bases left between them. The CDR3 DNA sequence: TGTGCCAGCACCCCCGCAATTGAGCAGTTCTTC. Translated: CASTPAIEQFF.

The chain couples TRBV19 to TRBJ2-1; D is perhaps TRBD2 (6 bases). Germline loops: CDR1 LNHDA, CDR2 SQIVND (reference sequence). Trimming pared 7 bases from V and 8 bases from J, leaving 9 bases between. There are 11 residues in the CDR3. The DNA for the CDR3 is TGTGCCAGTATGGAGGGGTATGAGCAGTTCTTC. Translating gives CASMEGYEQFF.

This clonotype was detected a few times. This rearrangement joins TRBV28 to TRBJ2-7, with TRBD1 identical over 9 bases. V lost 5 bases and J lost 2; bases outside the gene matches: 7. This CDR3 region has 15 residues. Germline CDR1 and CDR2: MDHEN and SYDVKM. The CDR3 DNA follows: TGTGCCAGCAGTCCGGGACAGGGATGGACCTACGAGCAGTACTTC. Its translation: CASSPGQGWTYEQYF.

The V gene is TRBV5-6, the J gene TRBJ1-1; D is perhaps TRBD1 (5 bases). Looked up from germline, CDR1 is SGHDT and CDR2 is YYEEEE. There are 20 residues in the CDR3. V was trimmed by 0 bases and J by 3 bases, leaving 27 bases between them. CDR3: CASSLEFGPYLQEVDTEAFF. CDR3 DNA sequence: TGTGCCAGCAGCTTGGAATTTGGACCCTATTTACAGGAGGTAGACACTGAAGCTTTCTTT.

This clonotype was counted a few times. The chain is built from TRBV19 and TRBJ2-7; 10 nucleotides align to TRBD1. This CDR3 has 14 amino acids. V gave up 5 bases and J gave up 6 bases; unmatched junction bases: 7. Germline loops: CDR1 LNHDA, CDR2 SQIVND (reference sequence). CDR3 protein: CASSPSGQGVEQYF. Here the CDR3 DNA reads TGTGCCAGTAGTCCTTCAGGACAGGGGGTCGAGCAGTACTTC.

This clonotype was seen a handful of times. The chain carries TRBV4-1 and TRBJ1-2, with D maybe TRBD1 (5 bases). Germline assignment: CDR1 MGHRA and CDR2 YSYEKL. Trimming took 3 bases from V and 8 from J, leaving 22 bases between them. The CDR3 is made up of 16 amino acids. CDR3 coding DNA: TGCGCCAGCAGCCAGGCCGGGACTCCTCCTACGAAAGGCTACACCTTC. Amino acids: CASSQAGTPPTKGYTF.

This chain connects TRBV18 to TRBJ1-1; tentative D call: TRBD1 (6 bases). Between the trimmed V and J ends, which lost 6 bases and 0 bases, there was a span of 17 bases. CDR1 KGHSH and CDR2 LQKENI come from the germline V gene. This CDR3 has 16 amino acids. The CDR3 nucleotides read TGTGCCAGCTCTGGAGGGGGAATCCCAGTGAACACTGAAGCTTTCTTT. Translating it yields CASSGGGIPVNTEAFF.

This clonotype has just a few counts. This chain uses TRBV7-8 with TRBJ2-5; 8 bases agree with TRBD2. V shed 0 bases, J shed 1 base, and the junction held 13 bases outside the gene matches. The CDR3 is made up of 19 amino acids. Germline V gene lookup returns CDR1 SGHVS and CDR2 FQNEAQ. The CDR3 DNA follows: TGTGCCAGCAGCTTAGCGCGGTTGTCCAGCGGGGGTCCCCAAGAGACCCAGTACTTC. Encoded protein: CASSLARLSSGGPQETQYF.

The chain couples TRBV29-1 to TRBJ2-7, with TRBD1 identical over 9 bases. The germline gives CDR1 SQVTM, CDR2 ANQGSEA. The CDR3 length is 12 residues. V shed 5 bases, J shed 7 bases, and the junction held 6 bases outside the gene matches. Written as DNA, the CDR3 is TGCAGCGTTAAACGACAGGGGGGGGAGCAGTACTTC. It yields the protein CSVKRQGGEQYF.

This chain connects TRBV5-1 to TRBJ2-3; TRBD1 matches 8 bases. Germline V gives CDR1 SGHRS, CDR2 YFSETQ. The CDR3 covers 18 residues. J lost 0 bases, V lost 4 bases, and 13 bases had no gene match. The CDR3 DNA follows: TGCGCCAGCAGCCTGGTAGTCGCAGGGGGCTGGAGCACAGATACGCAGTATTTT. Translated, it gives CASSLVVAGGWSTDTQYF.

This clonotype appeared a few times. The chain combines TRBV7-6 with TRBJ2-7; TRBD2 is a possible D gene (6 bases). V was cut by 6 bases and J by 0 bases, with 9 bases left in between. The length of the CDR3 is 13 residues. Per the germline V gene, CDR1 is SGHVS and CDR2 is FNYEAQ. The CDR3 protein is CASSWTNSYEQYF. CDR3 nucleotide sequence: TGTGCCAGCAGTTGGACTAACTCCTACGAGCAGTACTTC.

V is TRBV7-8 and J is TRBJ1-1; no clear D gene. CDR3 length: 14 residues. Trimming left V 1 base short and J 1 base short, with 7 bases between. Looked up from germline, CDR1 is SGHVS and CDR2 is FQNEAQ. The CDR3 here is CASSLGAANTEAFF. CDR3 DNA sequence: TGTGCCAGCAGCTTAGGGGCCGCGAACACTGAAGCTTTCTTT. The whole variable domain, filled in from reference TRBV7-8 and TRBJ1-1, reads GAGVSQSPRYKVAKRGQDVALRCDPISGHVSLFWYQQALGQGPEFLTYFQNEAQLDKSGLPSDRFFAERPEGSVSTLKIQRTQQEDSAVYLCASSLGAANTEAFFGQGTRLTVV.